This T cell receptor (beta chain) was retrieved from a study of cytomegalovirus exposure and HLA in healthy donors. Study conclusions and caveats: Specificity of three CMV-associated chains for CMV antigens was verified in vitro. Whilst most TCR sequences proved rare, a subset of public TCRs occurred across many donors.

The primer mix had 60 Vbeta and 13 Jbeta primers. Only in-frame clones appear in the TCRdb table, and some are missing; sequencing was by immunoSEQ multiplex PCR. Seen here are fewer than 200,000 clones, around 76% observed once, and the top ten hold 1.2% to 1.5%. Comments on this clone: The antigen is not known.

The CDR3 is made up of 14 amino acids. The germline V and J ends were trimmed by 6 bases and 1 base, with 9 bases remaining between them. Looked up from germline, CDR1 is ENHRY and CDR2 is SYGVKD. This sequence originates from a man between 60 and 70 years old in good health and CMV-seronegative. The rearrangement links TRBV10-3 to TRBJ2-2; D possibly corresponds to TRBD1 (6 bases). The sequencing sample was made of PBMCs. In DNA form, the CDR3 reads TGTGCCATCAGCCGACAGGAGAACACCGGGGAGCTGTTTTTT. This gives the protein CAISRQENTGELFF.